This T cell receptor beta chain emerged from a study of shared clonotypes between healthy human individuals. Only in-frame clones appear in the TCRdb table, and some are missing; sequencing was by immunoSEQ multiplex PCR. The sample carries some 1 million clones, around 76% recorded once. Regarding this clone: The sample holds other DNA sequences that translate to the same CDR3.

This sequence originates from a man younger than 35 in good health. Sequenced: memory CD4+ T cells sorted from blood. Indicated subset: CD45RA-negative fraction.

CDR3 protein: CASSGGQGETQYF. The CDR3 region has the DNA TGTGCCAGCAGTGGGGGACAGGGAGAGACCCAGTACTTC. This chain uses TRBV2 with TRBJ2-5; 9 bases agree with TRBD1. The CDR3 spans 13 residues. V lost 4 bases and J lost 4; bases outside the gene matches: 1. Germline V CDR1 and CDR2: SNHLY, FYNNEI.